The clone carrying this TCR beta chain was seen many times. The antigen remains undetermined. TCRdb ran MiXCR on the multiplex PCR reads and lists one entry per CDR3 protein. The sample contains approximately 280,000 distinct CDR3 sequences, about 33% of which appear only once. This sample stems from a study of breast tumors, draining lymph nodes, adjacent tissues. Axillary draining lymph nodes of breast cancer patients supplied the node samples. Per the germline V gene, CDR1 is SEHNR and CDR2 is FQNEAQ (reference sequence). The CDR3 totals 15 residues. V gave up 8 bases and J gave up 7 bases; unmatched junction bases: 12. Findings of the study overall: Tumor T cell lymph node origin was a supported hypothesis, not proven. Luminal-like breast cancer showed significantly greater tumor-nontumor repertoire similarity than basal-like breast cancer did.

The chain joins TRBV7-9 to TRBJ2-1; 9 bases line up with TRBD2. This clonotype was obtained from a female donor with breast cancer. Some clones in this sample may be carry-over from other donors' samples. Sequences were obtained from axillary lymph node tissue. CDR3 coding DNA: TGTGCCAGCGCTAAGGTAGCGGGAGAGTGGAATGAGCAGTTCTTC. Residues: CASAKVAGEWNEQFF.